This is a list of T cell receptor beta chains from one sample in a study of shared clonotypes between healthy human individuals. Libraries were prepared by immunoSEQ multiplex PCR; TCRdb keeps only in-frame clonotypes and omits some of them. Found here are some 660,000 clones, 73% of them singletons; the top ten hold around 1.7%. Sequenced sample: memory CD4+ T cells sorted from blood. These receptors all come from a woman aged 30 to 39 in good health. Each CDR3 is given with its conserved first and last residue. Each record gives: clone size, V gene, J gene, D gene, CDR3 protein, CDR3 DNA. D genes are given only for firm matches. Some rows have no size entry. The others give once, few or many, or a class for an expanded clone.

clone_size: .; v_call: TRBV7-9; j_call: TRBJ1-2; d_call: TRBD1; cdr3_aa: CASSSGGSYGYTF; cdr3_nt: TGTGCCAGCAGTTCAGGGGGATCCTACGGCTACACCTTC
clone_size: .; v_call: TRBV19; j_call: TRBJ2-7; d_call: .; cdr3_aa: CASSIAHSYEQYF; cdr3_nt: TGTGCCAGTAGTATCGCCCACTCCTACGAGCAGTACTTC
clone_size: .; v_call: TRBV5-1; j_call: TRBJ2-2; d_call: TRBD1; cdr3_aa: CASKGQANTGELFF; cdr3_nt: TGCGCCAGCAAGGGACAGGCGAACACCGGGGAGCTGTTTTTT
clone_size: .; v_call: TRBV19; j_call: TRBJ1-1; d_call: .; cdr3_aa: CASEDTWRNTEAFF; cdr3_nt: TGTGCCAGTGAGGACACCTGGCGGAACACTGAAGCTTTCTTT
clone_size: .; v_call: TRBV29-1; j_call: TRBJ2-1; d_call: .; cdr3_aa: CSVHLALINEQFF; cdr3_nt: TGCAGCGTTCACCTAGCGTTGATCAATGAGCAGTTCTTC
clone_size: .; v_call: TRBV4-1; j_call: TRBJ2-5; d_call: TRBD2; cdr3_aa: CASSQIGLAQETQYF; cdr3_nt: TGCGCCAGCAGCCAAATTGGACTAGCCCAAGAGACCCAGTACTTC
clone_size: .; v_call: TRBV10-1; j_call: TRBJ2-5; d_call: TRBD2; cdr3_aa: CASSDSGGETQYF; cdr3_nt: TGCGCCAGCAGTGATTCGGGAGGGGAGACCCAGTACTTC
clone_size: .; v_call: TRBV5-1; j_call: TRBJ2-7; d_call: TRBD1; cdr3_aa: CASSRDRGLTYEQYF; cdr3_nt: TGCGCCAGCAGCCGGGACAGGGGGCTTACCTACGAGCAGTACTTC
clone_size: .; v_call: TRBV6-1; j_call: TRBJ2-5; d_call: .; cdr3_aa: CASSDLRSRETQYF; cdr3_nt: TGTGCCAGCAGTGACCTGAGGAGCCGGGAGACCCAGTACTTC
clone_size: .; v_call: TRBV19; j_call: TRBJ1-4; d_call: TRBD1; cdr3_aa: CASSSQGATNEKLFF; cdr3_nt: TGTGCCAGTAGTTCACAGGGGGCGACTAATGAAAAACTGTTTTTT
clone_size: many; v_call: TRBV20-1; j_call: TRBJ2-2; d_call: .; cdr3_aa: CSARSYRELFF; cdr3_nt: TGCAGTGCTAGGTCCTATCGGGAGCTGTTTTTT
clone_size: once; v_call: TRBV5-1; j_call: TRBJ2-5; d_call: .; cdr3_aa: CASSFGQETQYF; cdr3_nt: TGCGCCAGCAGCTTTGGACAGGAGACCCAGTACTTC
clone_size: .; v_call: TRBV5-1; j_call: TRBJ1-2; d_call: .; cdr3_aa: CASSQSGGYTF; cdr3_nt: TGCGCCAGCAGCCAGTCCGGGGGCTACACCTTC
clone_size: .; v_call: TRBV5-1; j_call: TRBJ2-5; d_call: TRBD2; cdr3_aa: CASSPGTSGSQETQYF; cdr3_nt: TGCGCCAGCAGCCCCGGGACTAGCGGGAGCCAAGAGACCCAGTACTTC
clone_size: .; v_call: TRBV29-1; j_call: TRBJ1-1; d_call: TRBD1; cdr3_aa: CSAWTGMNTEAFF; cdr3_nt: TGCAGCGCTTGGACAGGGATGAACACTGAAGCTTTCTTT
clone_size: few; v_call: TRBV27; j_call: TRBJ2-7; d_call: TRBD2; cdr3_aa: CASSNLPGLAYEQYF; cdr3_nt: TGTGCCAGCAGTAACCTTCCGGGACTAGCCTACGAGCAGTACTTC
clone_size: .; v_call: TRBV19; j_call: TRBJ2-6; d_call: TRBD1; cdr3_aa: CASSRDRGERLGANVLTF; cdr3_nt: TGTGCCAGTAGTAGGGACAGGGGGGAACGTCTCGGGGCCAACGTCCTGACTTTC
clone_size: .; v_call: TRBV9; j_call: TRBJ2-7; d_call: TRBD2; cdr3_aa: CASSVGLAKSQGNEQYF; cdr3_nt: TGTGCCAGCAGCGTAGGACTAGCAAAAAGTCAGGGTAACGAGCAGTACTTC
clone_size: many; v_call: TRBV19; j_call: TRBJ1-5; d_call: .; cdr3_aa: CASSIVAKGNQPQHF; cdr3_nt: TGTGCCAGTAGTATTGTAGCTAAGGGCAATCAGCCCCAGCATTTT
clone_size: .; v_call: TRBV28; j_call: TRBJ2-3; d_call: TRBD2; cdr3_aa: CASNARGRSSTDTQYF; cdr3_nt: TGTGCCAGCAATGCACGCGGGAGGTCTAGCACAGATACGCAGTATTTT
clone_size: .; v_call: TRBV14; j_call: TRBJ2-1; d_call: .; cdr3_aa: CASSQFGKQFF; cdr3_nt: TGTGCCAGCAGCCAATTCGGGAAGCAGTTCTTC
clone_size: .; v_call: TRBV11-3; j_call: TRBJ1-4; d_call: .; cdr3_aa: CASSHGDTLKGGNEKLFF; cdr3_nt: TGTGCCAGCAGCCACGGAGACACCCTGAAGGGGGGTAATGAAAAACTGTTTTTT
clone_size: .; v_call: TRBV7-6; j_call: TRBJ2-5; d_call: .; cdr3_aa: CASSLSSVKETQYF; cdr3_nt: TGTGCCAGCAGCTTAAGTAGCGTTAAAGAGACCCAGTACTTC
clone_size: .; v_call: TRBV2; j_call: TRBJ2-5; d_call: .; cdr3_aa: CASSRDGRVWQQETQYF; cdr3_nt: TGTGCCAGCAGTCGGGACGGTAGGGTCTGGCAACAAGAGACCCAGTACTTC
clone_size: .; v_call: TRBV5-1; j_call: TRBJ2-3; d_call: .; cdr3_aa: CASARDLGTDTQYF; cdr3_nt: TGCGCCAGCGCCCGGGATCTAGGGACAGATACGCAGTATTTT
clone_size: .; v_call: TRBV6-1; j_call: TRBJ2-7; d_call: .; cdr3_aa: CASSDDARYEQYF; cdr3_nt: TGTGCCAGCAGTGACGATGCCAGGTACGAGCAGTACTTC
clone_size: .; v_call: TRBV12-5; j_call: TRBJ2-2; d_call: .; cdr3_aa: CASGLGGAGELFF; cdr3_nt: TGTGCTAGTGGCCTCGGGGGAGCCGGGGAGCTGTTTTTT
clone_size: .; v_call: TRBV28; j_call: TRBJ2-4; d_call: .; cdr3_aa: CASSLSGSKNIQYF; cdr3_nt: TGTGCCAGCAGTTTATCAGGGTCCAAAAACATTCAGTACTTC
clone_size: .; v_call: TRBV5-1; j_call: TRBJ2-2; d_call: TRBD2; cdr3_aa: CASTLREGTGELFF; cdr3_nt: TGCGCCAGCACTTTGCGGGAGGGCACCGGGGAGCTGTTTTTT
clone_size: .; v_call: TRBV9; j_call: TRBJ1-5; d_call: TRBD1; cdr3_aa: CASSVDSGGNQPQHF; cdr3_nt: TGTGCCAGCAGCGTAGATTCAGGGGGTAATCAGCCCCAGCATTTT
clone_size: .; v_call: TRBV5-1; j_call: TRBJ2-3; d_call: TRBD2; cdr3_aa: CASSSGASGATDTQYF; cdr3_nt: TGCGCCAGCAGCTCGGGCGCCAGCGGGGCCACAGATACGCAGTATTTT
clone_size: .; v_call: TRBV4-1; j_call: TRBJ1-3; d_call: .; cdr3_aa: CASSQDRFESSGNTIYF; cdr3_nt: TGCGCCAGCAGCCAAGATCGATTTGAGAGCTCTGGAAACACCATATATTTT
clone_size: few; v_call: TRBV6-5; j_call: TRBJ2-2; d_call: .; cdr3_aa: CASSYWGDDTGELFF; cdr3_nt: TGTGCCAGCAGTTACTGGGGGGATGACACCGGGGAGCTGTTTTTT
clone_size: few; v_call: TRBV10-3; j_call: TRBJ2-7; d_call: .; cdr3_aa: CAISGNSDHEQYF; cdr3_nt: TGTGCCATCAGTGGTAATAGCGATCACGAGCAGTACTTC
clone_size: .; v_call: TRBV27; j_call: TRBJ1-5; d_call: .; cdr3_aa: CASSLRGVNQPQHF; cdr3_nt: TGTGCCAGCAGTTTACGAGGGGTCAATCAGCCCCAGCATTTT
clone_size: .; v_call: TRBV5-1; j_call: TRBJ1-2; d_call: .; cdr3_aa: CASSFGGGGAHYGYTF; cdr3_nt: TGCGCCAGCAGCTTTGGGGGAGGAGGGGCGCACTATGGCTACACCTTC
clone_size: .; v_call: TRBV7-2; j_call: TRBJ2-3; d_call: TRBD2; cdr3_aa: CASSLNPGTSGFTGIQYF; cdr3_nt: TGTGCCAGCAGTTTGAATCCCGGGACTAGCGGCTTCACAGGGATCCAGTATTTT
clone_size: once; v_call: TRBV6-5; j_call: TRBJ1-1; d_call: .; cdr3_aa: CASSYTNRIMETEAFF; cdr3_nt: TGTGCCAGCAGTTACACGAACCGGATTATGGAAACTGAAGCTTTCTTT
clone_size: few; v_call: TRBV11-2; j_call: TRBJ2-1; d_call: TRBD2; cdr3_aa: CASSLRLAGEGEQFF; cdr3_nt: TGTGCCAGCAGCTTAAGACTAGCGGGAGAGGGTGAGCAGTTCTTC
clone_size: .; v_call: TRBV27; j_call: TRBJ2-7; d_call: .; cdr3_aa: CASSLFFKTTYEQYF; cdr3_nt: TGTGCCAGCAGTTTATTTTTCAAGACCACCTACGAGCAGTACTTC
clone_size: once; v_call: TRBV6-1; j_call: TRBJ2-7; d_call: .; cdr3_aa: CTSSGRDPVDFYEQYF; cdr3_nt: TGTACCAGCAGTGGGCGGGACCCAGTTGATTTTTACGAGCAGTACTTC
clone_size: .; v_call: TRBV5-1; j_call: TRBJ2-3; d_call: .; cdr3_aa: CASSLDPQRKDTQYF; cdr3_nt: TGCGCCAGCAGCTTGGATCCGCAAAGGAAGGATACGCAGTATTTT
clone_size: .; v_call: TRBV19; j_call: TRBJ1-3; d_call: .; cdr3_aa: CASSIVAAGNTIYF; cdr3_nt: TGTGCCAGTAGTATCGTGGCCGCCGGAAACACCATATATTTT
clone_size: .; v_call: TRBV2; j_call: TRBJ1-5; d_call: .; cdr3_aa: CASKPEVNQPQHF; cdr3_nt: TGTGCCAGTAAGCCAGAGGTCAATCAGCCCCAGCATTTT
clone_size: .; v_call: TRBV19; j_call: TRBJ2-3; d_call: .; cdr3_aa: CASRQQGRTDTQYF; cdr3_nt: TGTGCCAGTAGACAACAGGGACGAACAGATACGCAGTATTTT
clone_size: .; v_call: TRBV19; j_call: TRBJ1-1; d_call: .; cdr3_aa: CASSRSSNTEAFF; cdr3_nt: TGTGCCAGTAGTCGCAGCTCCAACACTGAAGCTTTCTTT
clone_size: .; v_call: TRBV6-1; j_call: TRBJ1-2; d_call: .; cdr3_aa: CASSGGLYGYTF; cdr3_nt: TGTGCCAGCAGTGGGGGACTGTATGGCTACACCTTC